Given below is one T cell receptor (beta chain) in context. This CDR3 region has 13 residues. V shed 0 bases and J shed 6 bases, with 8 bases lying between them. Germline CDR1 reads MNHEY; CDR2 reads SMNVEV (reference sequence). This record comes from a study of blood T cell repertoires in COVID-19. Assay: immunoSEQ multiplex PCR; the TCRdb copy retains only in-frame clones and omits some. The data contain some 300,000 clones, approximately 89% of them seen just once; the ten biggest clones take up roughly a tenth. The sequence derives from a woman in her 30s who had recovered from COVID-19. The sequenced material came from PBMCs or T cells enriched from blood (not recorded which). The chain employs TRBV27 and TRBJ1-1; TRBD1 might be the D (6 bases). The CDR3 reads CASSLSGAPEAFF. In DNA, the CDR3 is TGTGCCAGCAGTTTATCGGGGGCCCCTGAAGCTTTCTTT.